The clone carrying this T cell receptor (beta chain) was counted a few times. The target antigen is unknown. Germline CDR1 reads SGDLS; CDR2 reads YYNGEE. The CDR3 consists of 13 residues. V dropped 0 bases and J dropped 3 bases, with 7 bases sitting between them. This entry comes from a study of identical twins. Study-wide points: Invariant populations such as MAIT and iNKT cells could partly muddle zero-insertion analyses. A cross-sectional statistical analysis, not follow-up of the same donors, supported the conclusions. Models, which agreed with sharing between unrelated individuals, nonetheless underestimated the out-of-frame TCR alpha sharing seen in monozygotic twins.

A universal primer site was created by template switching, with the cDNA bearing unique molecular identifiers. TCRdb itself ran the 5' RACE reads through MiXCR, one entry per CDR3 protein. The repertoire holds approximately 280,000 distinct CDR3 sequences, with roughly 8.6% as singletons. The same sample was also studied in work on yellow fever vaccine responses in identical twins.

The V call is TRBV9, the J call TRBJ2-7; no definite D call. This TCR was sampled from a young woman in good health. Sequenced sample: memory (CD45RO+) T cells sorted from blood. The CDR3 region is CASSVAPLYEQYF. CDR3 nucleotide sequence: TGTGCCAGCAGCGTAGCTCCCCTCTACGAGCAGTACTTC.